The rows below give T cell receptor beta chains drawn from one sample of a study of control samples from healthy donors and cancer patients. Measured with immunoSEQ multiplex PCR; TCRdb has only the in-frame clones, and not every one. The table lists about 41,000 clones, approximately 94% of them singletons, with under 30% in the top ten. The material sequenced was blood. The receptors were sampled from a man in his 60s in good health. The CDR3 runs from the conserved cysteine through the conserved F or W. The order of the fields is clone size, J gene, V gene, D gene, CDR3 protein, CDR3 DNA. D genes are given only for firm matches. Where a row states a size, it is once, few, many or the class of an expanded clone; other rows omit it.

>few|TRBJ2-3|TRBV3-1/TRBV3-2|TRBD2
CASSSMGLAELTDTQYF
TGTGCCAGCAGTTCAATGGGACTAGCGGAGCTCACAGATACGCAGTATTTT
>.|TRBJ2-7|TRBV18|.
CASSDPLRPTSGEQYF
TGTGCCAGCTCGGATCCACTCAGGCCAACCTCTGGCGAGCAGTACTTC
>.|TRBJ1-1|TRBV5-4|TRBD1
CASSLGGQGRPEAFF
TGTGCCAGCAGCTTGGGGGGACAGGGTCGTCCTGAAGCTTTCTTT
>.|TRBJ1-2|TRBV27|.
CASSLVWGQGYTF
TGTGCCAGCAGTTTAGTTTGGGGGCAAGGCTACACCTTC
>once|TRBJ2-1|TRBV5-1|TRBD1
CASSRDRGNNEQFF
TGCGCCAGCAGTAGGGACAGGGGTAACAATGAGCAGTTCTTC
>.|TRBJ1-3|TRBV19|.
CASKSDWSSGNTIYF
TGTGCCAGTAAGTCCGACTGGAGCTCTGGAAACACCATATATTTT
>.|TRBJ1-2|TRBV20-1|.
CSASGGYTF
TGCAGTGCTAGCGGTGGCTACACCTTC
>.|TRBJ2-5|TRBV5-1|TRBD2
CASTKRGGGRRLETQYF
TGCGCCAGCACCAAGAGGGGAGGCGGGAGGAGGCTGGAGACCCAGTACTTC
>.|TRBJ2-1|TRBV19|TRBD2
CASSITSGTSYNEQFF
TGTGCCAGTAGTATCACTAGCGGGACGAGCTACAATGAGCAGTTCTTC
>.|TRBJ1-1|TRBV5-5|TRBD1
CASSLGQGGNTEAFF
TGTGCCAGCAGCTTGGGACAGGGGGGGAACACTGAAGCTTTCTTT
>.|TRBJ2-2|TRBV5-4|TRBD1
CASSWTGGNTGELFF
TGTGCCAGCAGCTGGACAGGGGGCAACACCGGGGAGCTGTTTTTT
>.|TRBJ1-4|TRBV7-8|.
CASSSARGPTNEKLFF
TGTGCCAGCAGCTCGGCCCGGGGGCCAACTAATGAAAAACTGTTTTTT
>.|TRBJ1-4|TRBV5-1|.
CASSQQGSEKLFF
TGCGCCAGCAGTCAACAGGGAAGCGAAAAACTGTTTTTT
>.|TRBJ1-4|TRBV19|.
CASSSPRSANEKLFF
TGTGCCAGTAGTAGTCCTAGGTCGGCTAATGAAAAACTGTTTTTT
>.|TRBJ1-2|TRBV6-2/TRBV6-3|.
CASSLRPVDLGYTF
TGTGCCAGCAGCCTCCGACCCGTGGATTTGGGCTACACCTTC
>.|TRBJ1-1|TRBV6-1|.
CASSEGGGLGTEAFF
TGTGCCAGCAGTGAAGGTGGGGGCCTGGGCACTGAAGCTTTCTTT
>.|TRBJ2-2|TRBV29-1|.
CSVAFQGANTGELFF
TGCAGCGTTGCTTTCCAGGGTGCAAACACCGGGGAGCTGTTTTTT
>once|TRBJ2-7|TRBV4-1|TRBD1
CASSRQGVEYEQYF
TGCGCCAGCAGCAGACAGGGGGTGGAATACGAGCAGTACTTC
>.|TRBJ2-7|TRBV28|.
CASISSGPYEQYF
TGTGCCAGCATTTCGAGCGGTCCCTACGAGCAGTACTTC
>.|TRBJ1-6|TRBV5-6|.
CASNSGLHNSPLHF
TGTGCCAGCAACTCAGGACTCCATAATTCACCCCTCCACTTT
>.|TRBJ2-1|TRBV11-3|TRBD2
CASSLDQTSAYNEQFF
TGTGCCAGCAGCTTAGATCAGACTAGCGCCTACAATGAGCAGTTCTTC
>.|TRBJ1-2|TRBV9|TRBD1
CASSVARDRYGYTF
TGTGCCAGCAGCGTAGCCCGGGACAGGTATGGCTACACCTTC
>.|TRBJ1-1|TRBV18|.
CASSPAGSNTEAFF
TGTGCCAGCTCACCAGCAGGCTCGAACACTGAAGCTTTCTTT
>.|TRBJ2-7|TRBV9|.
CASSRQDIYEQYF
TGTGCCAGCAGCCGTCAGGACATCTACGAGCAGTACTTC
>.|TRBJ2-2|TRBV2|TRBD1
CASTAMGQGNTGELFF
TGTGCCAGCACTGCCATGGGACAGGGGAACACCGGGGAGCTGTTTTTT
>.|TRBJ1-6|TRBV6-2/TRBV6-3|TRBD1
CASSSRDRGPRSPLHF
TGTGCCAGCAGCAGCCGGGACAGGGGGCCGAGATCACCCCTCCACTTT
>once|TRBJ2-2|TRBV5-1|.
CASKTGTGNTGELFF
TGCGCCAGCAAAACCGGGACGGGGAACACCGGGGAGCTGTTTTTT
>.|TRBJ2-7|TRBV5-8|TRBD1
CASSSSGTEGEQYF
TGTGCCAGCAGCTCTTCCGGGACAGAGGGTGAGCAGTACTTC
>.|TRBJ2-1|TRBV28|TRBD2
CASSLVAGEVWQFF
TGTGCCAGCAGCCTAGTAGCGGGAGAGGTTTGGCAGTTCTTC
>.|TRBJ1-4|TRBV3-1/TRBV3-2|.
CASSQGQGATNEKLFF
TGTGCCAGCAGCCAAGGGCAGGGTGCAACTAATGAAAAACTGTTTTTT
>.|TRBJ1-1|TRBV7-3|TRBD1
CASSPQGTGGTEAFF
TGTGCCAGCAGCCCCCAGGGGACAGGGGGAACTGAAGCTTTCTTT
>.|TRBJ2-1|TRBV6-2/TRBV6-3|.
CASSYEWGSEQFF
TGTGCCAGCAGTTACGAGTGGGGAAGTGAGCAGTTCTTC
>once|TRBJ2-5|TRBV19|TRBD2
CASSMRLAGETVVGAQYF
TGTGCCAGTAGTATGCGACTAGCGGGAGAGACCGTAGTTGGGGCCCAGTACTTC
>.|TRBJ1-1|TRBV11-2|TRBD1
CASSSPDRVNTEAFF
TGTGCCAGCAGCTCCCCGGACAGGGTGAACACTGAAGCTTTCTTT
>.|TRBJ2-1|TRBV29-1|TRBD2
CSVTGTSGRALYNEQFF
TGCAGCGTCACCGGGACTAGCGGGAGGGCCCTGTACAATGAGCAGTTCTTC
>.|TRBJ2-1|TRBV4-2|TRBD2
CASSQVSGTRNEQFF
TGTGCCAGCAGCCAAGTGTCCGGGACTAGGAATGAGCAGTTCTTC
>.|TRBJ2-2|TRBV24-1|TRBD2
CATSDTGTTNTGELFF
TGTGCCACCAGTGATACCGGGACTACCAACACCGGGGAGCTGTTTTTT